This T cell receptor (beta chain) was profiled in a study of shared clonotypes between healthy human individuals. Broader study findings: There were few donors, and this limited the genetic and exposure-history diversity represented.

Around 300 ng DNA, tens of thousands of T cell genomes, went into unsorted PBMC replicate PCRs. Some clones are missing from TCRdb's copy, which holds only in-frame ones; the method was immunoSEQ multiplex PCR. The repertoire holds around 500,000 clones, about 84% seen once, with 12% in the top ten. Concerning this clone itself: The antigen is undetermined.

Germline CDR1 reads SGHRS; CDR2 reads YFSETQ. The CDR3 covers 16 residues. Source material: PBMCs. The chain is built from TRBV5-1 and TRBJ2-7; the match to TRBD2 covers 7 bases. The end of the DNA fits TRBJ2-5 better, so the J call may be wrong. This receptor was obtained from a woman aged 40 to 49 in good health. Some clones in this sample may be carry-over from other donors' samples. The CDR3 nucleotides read TGCGCCAGCAGCTTTGAGGGAGCGGGATCCCAAGAGACCCAGTACTTC. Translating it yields CASSFEGAGSQETQYF.